Below, one T cell receptor beta chain is given with its context. This clonotype turned up a few times. Its specific antigen is unknown. No clone much larger than this one lies a single base away; base qualities are absent. The data were obtained in a study of T cell repertoires in cytomegalovirus infection (dated by TCRdb to between 2018 and 2020). About the study as a whole: The HLA type of each donor mattered for the analysis, because public TCR beta signatures pointed to carriage of CMV infection along with the matching HLA type. Results and caveats for the whole study, not just this receptor: In both this cohort and an independent cohort of some 370 donors, the cumulative frequency of public TCR beta family members distinguished carriers of CMV infection plus the relevant HLA type. The ex vivo response was dominated by HLA-C-restricted CMV-specific TCR beta clonotypes, which also provided the single most frequent clonotype in two of eight donors.

Taken from cysteine to phenylalanine, the CDR3 has 17 residues. Only the CDR3 DNA is retained, 51 bases long and in frame from the first base. Ends trimmed: V by 5 bases, J by 13 bases; bases unmatched to a gene: 22. TCRdb lists the instrument as Illumina HiSeq 1500. In-frame beta chains were kept once TCRdb had trimmed the public reads at Q25 with fastp and called clones with MiXCR. Entries are consolidated by CDR3 protein sequence, retaining the most common genes and DNA. Counted in this sample were 450,000 to 550,000 distinct CDR3 sequences; approximately 15% of them appeared once. The leading ten clones occupy more than 20% of the sample.

The receptor was derived from a human donor in good health (CMV status not recorded). Some clones in this sample may be carry-over from other donors' samples. In this chain, TRBV12-3 or TRBV12-4 is recombined with TRBJ2-2, and 7 bases in between align with TRBD1. What was sequenced was CD8+ T cells from PBMCs. The nucleotides read TGTGCCAGCAGTGCATACAGGGGCCCTAGGGAGAATTCGGGGCTGTTTTTT. This gives the protein CASSAYRGPRENSGLFF.